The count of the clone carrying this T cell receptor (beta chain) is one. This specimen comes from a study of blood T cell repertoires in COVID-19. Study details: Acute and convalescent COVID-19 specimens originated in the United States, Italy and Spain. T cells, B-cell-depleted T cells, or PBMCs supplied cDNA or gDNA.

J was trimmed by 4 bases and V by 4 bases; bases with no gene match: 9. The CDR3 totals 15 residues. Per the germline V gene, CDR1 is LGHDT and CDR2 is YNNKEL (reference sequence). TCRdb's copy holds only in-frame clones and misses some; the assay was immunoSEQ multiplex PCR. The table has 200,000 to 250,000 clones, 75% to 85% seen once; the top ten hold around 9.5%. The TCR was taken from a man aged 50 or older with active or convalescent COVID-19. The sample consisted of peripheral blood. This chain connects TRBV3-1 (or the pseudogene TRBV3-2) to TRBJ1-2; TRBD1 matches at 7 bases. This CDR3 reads CASSPNRGEGYGYTF. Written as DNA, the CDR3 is TGTGCCAGCAGCCCCAACAGGGGCGAGGGCTATGGCTACACCTTC.